This T cell receptor beta chain stems from a study of OX40 agonist ivuxolimab in advanced cancers. Measured with immunoSEQ multiplex PCR; TCRdb has only the in-frame clones, and not every one. Of 55,000 to 70,000 clones in the sample, around four fifths were seen once. Germline V gene lookup returns CDR1 MNHEY and CDR2 SMNVEV (reference sequence). With 3 bases clipped from V and 6 bases from J, the junction kept 5 bases outside the gene matches. The CDR3 runs 14 residues. The chain employs TRBV27 and TRBJ2-7, with TRBD1 matching 10 bases. This clonotype originated in an adult with an advanced solid tumor such as melanoma, head and neck, liver or kidney cancer. This material consisted of CD4+ or CD8+ T cells sorted from blood, taken in a trial of the OX40 agonist ivuxolimab. The CDR3 DNA reads TGTGCCAGCAGTTTTGGGACAGGGGATCGCGAGCAGTACTTC. This encodes CASSFGTGDREQYF.